This T cell receptor (beta chain) was identified in a study of Graves' ophthalmopathy and Graves' hyperthyroidism. General study points: A majority of expanded thyroid clonotypes exceeding 0.001 frequency were likewise present in blood.

The CDR3 covers 16 residues. Germline lookup yields CDR1 LNHNV and CDR2 YYDKDF (reference sequence). This clonotype came up a few times. What it binds is unknown. A clone one base away is much larger, so this may be a read error. Amplified material comprised TCR beta CDR3 regions derived from RNA transcripts. HTBI-primed first-round RT-PCR preceded second-round multiplex PCR. Using its own MiXCR run on the multiplex PCR reads, TCRdb lists one record per CDR3 protein. The profile shows roughly 500,000 distinct CDR3 sequences, under 15% of them singletons. What supplied the PBMCs was about 9.8 ml of fresh peripheral blood.

The sample comprised blood. The J gene is TRBJ2-5, the V gene TRBV15; tentative D call: TRBD2 (6 bases). The TCR was taken from a woman aged 30 to 39 with Graves' ophthalmopathy. The DNA for the CDR3 is TGTGCCACCAGCAGAGGGGGGTCGGGGGACCAAGAGACCAAGTACTTC. Translation gives CATSRGGSGDQETKYF.